This TCR beta chain derives from a study of T cells after yellow fever vaccination. Study-level information: SMART-Seq v4 Ultra Low Input handled preparation of low-cell-number fractions.

General study findings and limits: The secondary response showed a weaker magnitude and a faster peak, day 5 versus 15. Reappearance after the booster was observed for most primary-vaccination clones (roughly 96% CD4, roughly 90% CD8).

Points on this clonotype: What it recognizes is unknown.

TCR cDNA was made by 5'RACE template switching, adding a universal primer site and UMIs. TCRdb analysed the 5' RACE reads with MiXCR anew, one entry per CDR3 protein. The sample has 400,000 to 650,000 distinct CDR3 sequences; 20% to 25% are singletons. Trimming took 0 bases from V and 10 from J; bases not matched to a gene: 7. CDR1 is LGHDT and CDR2 is YNNKEL in the germline V gene (reference sequence). This CDR3 has 15 amino acids. The chain joins TRBV3-1 to TRBJ2-1; 9 bases are a match to TRBD2. The sequence was obtained from a young man who received the YFV17D yellow fever vaccine. The specimen was PBMCs, collected 21 days after the first yellow fever vaccination. The CDR3 DNA reads TGTGCCAGCAGCCAAGACCACGCGGGGGGGCGCGAGCAGTTCTTC. Encoded protein: CASSQDHAGGREQFF.